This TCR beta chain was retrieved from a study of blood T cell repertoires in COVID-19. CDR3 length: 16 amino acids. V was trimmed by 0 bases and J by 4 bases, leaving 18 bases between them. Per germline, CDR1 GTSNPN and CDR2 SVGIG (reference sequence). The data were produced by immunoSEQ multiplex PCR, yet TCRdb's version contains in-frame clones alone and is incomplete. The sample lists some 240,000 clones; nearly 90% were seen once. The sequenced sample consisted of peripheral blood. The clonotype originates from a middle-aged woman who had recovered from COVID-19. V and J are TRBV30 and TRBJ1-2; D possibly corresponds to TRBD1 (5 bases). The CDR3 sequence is CAWSVAGGGVGYGYTF. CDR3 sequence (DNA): TGTGCCTGGAGTGTAGCCGGGGGGGGTGTGGGCTATGGCTACACCTTC.